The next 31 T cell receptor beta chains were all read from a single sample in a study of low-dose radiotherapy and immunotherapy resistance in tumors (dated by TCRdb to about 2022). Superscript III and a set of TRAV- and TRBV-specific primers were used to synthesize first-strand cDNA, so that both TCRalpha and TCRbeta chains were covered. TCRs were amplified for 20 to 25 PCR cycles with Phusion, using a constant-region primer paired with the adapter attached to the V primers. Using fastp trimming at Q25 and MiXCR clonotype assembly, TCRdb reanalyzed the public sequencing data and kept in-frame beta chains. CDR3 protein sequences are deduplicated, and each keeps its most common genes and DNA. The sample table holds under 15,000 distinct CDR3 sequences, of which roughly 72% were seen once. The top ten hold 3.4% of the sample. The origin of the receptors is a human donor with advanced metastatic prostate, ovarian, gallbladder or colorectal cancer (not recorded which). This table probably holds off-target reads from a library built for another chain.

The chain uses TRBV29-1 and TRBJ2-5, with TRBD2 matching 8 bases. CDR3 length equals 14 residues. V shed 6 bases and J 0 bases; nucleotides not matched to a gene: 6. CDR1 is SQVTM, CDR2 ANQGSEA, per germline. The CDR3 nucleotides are TGCAGCGTCTCCCGGGGGGGGAACCAAGAGACCCAGTACTTC. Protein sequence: CSVSRGGNQETQYF. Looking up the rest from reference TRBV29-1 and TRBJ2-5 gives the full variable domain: SAVISQKPSRDICQRGTSLTIQCQVDSQVTMMFWYRQQPGQSLTLIATANQGSEATYESGFVIDKFPISRPNLTFSTLTVSNMSPEDSSIYLCSVSRGGNQETQYFGPGTRLLVL.

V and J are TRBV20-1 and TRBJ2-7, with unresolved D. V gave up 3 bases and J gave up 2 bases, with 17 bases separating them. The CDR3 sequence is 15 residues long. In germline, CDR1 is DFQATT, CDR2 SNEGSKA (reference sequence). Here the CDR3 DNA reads TGCAGTGCTAGTCACTCTGACTCACCCCCCTACGAGCAGTACTTC. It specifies CSASHSDSPPYEQYF.

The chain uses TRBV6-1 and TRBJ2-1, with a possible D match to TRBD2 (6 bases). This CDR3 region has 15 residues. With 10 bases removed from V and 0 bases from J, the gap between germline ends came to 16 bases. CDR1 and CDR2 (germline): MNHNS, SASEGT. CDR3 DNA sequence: TGTGCCACCGGAAGGGACTGGAGCTCCTACAATGAGCAGTTCTTC. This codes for CATGRDWSSYNEQFF.

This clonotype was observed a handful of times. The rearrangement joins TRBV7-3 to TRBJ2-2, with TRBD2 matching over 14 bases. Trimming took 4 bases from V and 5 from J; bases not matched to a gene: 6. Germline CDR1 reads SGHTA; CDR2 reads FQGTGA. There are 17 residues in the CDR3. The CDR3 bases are TGTGCCAGCAGCTCGGGACTAGCGGGAGTTGGTACCGGGGAGCTGTTTTTT. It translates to CASSSGLAGVGTGELFF.

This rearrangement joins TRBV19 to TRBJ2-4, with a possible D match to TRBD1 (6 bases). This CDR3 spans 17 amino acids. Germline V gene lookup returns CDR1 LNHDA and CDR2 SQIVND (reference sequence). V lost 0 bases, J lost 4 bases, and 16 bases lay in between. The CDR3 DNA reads TGTGCCAGTAGTATAGATCTGGAGACAGGATTGAAAAACATTCAGTACTTC. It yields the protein CASSIDLETGLKNIQYF.

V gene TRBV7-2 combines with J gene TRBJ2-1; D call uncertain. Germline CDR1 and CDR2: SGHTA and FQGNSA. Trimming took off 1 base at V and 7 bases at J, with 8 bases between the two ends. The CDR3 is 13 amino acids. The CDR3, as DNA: TGTGCCAGCAGCTTAGTTGATTTTAATGAGCAGTTCTTC. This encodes CASSLVDFNEQFF.

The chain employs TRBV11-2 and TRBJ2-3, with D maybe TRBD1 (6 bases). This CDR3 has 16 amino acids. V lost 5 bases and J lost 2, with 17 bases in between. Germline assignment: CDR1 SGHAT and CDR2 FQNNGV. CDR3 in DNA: TGTGCCAGCAGCGACCGGGACATCTCGACCACAGATACGCAGTATTTT. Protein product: CASSDRDISTTDTQYF.

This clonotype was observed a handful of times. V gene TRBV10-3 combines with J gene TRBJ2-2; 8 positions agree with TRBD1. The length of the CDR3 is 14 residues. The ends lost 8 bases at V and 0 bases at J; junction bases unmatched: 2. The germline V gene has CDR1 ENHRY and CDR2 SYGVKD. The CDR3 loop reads CAIRTGPNTGELFF. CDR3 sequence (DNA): TGTGCCATCCGGACAGGGCCGAACACCGGGGAGCTGTTTTTT.

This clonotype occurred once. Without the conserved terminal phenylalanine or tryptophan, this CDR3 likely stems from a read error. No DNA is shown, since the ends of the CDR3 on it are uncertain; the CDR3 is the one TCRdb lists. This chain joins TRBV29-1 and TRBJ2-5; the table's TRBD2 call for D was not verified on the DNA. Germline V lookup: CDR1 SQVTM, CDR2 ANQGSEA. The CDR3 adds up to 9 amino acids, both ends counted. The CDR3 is CSVGSSGAL.

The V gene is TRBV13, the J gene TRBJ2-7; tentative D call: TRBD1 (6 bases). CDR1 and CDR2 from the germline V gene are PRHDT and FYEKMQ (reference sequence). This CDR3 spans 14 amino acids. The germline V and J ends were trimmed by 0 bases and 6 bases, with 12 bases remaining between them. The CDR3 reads CASSLGQGRGEQYF. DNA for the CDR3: TGTGCCAGCAGCTTAGGACAGGGTCGTGGCGAGCAGTACTTC.

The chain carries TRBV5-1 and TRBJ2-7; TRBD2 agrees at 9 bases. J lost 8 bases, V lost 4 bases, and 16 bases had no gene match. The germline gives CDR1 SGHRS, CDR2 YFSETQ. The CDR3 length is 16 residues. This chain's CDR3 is CASSPPGISGRFKQYF. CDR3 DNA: TGCGCCAGCAGCCCACCAGGGATTAGCGGGAGATTTAAGCAGTACTTC.

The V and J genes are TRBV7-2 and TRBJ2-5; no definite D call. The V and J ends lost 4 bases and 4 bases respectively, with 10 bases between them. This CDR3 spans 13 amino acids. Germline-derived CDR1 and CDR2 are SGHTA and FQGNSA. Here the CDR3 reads CASSSGEAETQYF. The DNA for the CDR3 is TGTGCCAGCAGCTCGGGTGAAGCAGAGACCCAGTACTTC. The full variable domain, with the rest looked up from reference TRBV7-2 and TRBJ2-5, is GAGVSQSPSNKVTEKGKDVELRCDPISGHTALYWYRQSLGQGLEFLIYFQGNSAPDKSGLPSDRFSAERTGGSVSTLTIQRTQQEDSAVYLCASSSGEAETQYFGPGTRLLVL.

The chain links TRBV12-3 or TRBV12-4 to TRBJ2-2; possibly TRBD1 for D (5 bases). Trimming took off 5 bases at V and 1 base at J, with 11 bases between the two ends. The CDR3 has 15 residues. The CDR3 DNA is TGTGCCAGCAGTCCGCAAGGGGAGAACACCGGGGAGCTGTTTTTT. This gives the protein CASSPQGENTGELFF.

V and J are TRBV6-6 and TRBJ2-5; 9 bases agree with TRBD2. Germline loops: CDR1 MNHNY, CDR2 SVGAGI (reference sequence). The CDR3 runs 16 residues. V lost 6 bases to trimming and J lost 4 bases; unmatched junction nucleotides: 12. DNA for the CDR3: TGTGCCAGCAGGGATAGAATTGGGACTAGCCCAGAGACCCAGTACTTC. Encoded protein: CASRDRIGTSPETQYF.

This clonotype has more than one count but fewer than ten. The CDR3 sequence is CASSFTPGKAGELFF. DNA for the CDR3: TGTGCCAGCAGCTTTACGCCAGGGAAAGCCGGGGAGCTGTTTTTT. V and J are TRBV7-2 and TRBJ2-2; D may be TRBD1 (5 bases). CDR1 is SGHTA and CDR2 is FQGNSA in the germline V gene. The CDR3 loop spans 15 amino acids. Trimming stripped 3 bases from V and 6 bases from J, with 14 bases between.

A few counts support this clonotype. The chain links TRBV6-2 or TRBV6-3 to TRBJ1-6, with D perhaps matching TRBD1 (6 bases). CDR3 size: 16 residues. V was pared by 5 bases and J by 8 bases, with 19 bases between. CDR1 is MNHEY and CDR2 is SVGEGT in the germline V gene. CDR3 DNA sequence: TGTGCCAGCAGTCGACAAGGGGGTTTCGTGGATTCACCCCTCCACTTT. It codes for CASSRQGGFVDSPLHF.

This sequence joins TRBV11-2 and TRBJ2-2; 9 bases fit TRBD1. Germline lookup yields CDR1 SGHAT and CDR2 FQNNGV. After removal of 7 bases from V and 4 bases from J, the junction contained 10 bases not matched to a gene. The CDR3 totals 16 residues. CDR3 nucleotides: TGTGCCAGCACCAGTCGGACAGGGGTTGTCACCGGGGAGCTGTTTTTT. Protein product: CASTSRTGVVTGELFF.

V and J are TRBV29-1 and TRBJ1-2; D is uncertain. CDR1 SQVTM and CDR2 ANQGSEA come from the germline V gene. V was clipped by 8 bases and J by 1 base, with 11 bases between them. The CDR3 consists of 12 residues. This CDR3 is CSIWLLNYGYTF. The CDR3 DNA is TGCAGCATATGGCTCCTTAACTATGGCTACACCTTC. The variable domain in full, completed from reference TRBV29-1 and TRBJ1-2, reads SAVISQKPSRDICQRGTSLTIQCQVDSQVTMMFWYRQQPGQSLTLIATANQGSEATYESGFVIDKFPISRPNLTFSTLTVSNMSPEDSSIYLCSIWLLNYGYTFGSGTRLTVV.

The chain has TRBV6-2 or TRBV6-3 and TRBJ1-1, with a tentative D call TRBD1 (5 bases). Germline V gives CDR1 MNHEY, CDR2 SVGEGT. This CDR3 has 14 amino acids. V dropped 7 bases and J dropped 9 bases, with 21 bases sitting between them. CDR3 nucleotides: TGTGCCAGCAAACCCGGGGGAGCAACACTGAAAGCTTTCTTT. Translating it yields CASKPGGATLKAFF.

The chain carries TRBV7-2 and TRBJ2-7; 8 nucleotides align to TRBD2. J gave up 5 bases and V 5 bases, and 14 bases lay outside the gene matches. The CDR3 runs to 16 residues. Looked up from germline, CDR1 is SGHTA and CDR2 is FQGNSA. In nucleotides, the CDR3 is TGTGCCAGCAGCCTAAATCCGGGAGGGAGCAAGGACGAGCAGTACTTC. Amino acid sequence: CASSLNPGGSKDEQYF.

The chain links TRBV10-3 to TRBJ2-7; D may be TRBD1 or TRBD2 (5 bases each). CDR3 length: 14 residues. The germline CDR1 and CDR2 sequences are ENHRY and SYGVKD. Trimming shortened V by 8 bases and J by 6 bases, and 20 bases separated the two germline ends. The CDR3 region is CAIPSRDGSSEQYF. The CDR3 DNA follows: TGTGCCATCCCAAGCCGGGACGGTTCATCCGAGCAGTACTTC.

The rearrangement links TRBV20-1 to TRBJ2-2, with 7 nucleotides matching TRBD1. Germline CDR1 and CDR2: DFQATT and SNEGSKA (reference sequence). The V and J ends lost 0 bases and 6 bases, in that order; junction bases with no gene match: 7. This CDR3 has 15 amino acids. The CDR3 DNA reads TGCAGTGCTAGAGATTTAAGACAGGGAGCCGGGGAGCTGTTTTTT. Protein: CSARDLRQGAGELFF.

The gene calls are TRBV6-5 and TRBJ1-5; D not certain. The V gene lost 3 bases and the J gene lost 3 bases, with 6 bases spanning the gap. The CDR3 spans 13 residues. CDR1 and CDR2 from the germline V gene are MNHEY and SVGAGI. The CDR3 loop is CASSYGANQPQHF. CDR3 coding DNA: TGTGCCAGCAGTTATGGCGCCAATCAGCCCCAGCATTTT.

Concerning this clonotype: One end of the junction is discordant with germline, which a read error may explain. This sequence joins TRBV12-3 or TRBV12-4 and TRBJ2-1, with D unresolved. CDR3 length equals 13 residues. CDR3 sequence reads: CASSFLVSNAQFF. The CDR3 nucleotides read TGTGCCAGCAGTTTTTTGGTCTCCAATGCGCAGTTCTTC.

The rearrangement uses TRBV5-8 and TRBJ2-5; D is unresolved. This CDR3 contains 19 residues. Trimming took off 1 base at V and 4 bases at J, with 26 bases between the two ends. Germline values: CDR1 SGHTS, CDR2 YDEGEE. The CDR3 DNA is TGTGCCAGCAGCTTGCGCCTACTCTTGACCAGCTCTTCGGGAGAGACCCAGTACTTC. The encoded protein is CASSLRLLLTSSSGETQYF. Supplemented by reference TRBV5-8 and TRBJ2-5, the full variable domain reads EAGVTQSPTHLIKTRGQQATLRCSPISGHTSVYWYQQALGLGLQFLLWYDEGEERNRGNFPPRFSGRQFPNYSSELNVNALELEDSALYLCASSLRLLLTSSSGETQYFGPGTRLLVL.

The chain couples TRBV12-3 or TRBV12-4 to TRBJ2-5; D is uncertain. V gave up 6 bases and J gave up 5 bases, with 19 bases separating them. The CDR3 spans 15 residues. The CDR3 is CASRSEISPGETQYF. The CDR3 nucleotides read TGTGCCAGCAGGTCTGAGATTAGTCCCGGGGAGACCCAGTACTTC.

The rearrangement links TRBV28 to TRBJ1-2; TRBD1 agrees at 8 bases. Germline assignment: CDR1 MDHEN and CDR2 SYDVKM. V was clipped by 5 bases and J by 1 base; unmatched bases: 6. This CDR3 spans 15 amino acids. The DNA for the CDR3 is TGTGCCAGCAGTGCTTCAGGGGGCCTTAACTATGGCTACACCTTC. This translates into CASSASGGLNYGYTF.

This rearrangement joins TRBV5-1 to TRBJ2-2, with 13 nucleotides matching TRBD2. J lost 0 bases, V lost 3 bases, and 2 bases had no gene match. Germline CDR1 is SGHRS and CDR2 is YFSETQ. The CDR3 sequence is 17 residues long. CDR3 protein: CASSSGTSGTNTGELFF. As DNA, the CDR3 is TGCGCCAGCAGCTCAGGGACTAGCGGGACGAACACCGGGGAGCTGTTTTTT.

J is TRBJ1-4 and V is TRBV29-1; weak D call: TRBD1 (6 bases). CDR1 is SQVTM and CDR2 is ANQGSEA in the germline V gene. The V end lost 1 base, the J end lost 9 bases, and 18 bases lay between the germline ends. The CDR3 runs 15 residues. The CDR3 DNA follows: TGCAGCGTTGAAGTGCGCAGGGGTGGTCGGAAAAAACTGTTTTTT. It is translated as CSVEVRRGGRKKLFF.

The DNA for the CDR3 is TGTGCCAGTAGTGGGACAGTGAATTCACCCCTCCACTTT. This gives the protein CASSGTVNSPLHF. The chain carries TRBV19 and TRBJ1-6, with 7 positions matching TRBD1. The germline CDR1 and CDR2 sequences are LNHDA and SQIVND (reference sequence). The CDR3 length is 13 residues. Trimming at V came to 5 bases and at J to 7 bases, leaving 2 bases not matched to a gene.

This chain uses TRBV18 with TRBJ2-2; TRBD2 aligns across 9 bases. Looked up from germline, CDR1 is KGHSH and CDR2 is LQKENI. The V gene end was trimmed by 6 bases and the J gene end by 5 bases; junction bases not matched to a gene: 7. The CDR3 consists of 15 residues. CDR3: CASSQGLASTGELFF. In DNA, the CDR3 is TGTGCCAGCTCCCAAGGACTAGCGTCAACCGGGGAGCTGTTTTTT.